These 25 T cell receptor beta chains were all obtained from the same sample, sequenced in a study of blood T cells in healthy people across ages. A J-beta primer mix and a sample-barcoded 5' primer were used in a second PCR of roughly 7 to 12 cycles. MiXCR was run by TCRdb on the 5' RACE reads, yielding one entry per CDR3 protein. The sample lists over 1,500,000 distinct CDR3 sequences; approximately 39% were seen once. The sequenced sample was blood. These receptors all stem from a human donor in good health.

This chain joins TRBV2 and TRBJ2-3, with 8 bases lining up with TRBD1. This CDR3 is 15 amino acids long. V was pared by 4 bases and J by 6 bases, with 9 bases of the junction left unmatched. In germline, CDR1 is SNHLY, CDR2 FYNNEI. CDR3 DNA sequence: TGTGCCAGCAGTGTATCGCAGGGGGCCGTCGATACGCAGTATTTT. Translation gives CASSVSQGAVDTQYF.

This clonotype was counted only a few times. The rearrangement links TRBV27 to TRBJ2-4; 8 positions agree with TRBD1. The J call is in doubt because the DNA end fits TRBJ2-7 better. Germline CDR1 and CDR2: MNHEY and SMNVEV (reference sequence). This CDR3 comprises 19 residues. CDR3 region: CASSLLGQGVGLTSYEQYF. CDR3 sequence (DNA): TGTGCCAGCAGTCTGCTTGGACAGGGCGTGGGTCTGACCTCCTACGAGCAGTACTTC.

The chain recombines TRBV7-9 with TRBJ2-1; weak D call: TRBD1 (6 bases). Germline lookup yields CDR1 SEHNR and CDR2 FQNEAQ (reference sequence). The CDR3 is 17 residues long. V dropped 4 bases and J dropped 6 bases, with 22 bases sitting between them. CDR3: CASSSKIQGPAGNEQFF. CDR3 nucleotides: TGTGCCAGCAGCTCTAAGATACAGGGCCCGGCGGGCAATGAGCAGTTCTTC.

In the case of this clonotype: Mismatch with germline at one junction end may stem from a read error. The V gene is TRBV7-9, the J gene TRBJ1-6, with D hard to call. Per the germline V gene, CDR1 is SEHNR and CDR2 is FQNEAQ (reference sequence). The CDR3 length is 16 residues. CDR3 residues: CAGSRRTDSYNSPLHF. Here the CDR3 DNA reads TGTGCCGGCAGCCGCAGGACCGACTCCTATAATTCACCCCTCCACTTT.

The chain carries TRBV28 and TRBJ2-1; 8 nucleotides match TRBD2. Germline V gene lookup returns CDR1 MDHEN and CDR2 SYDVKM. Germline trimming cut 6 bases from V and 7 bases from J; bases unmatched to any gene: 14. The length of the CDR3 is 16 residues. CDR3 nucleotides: TGTGCCAGCAGCGAAACGGGGGGGCCCCGGAGTAATGAGCAGTTCTTC. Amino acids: CASSETGGPRSNEQFF.

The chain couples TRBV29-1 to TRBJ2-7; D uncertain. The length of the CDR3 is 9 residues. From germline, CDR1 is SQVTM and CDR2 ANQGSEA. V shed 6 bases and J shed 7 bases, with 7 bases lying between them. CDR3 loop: CSVEREQYF. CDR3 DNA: TGCAGCGTCGAAAGGGAGCAGTACTTC.

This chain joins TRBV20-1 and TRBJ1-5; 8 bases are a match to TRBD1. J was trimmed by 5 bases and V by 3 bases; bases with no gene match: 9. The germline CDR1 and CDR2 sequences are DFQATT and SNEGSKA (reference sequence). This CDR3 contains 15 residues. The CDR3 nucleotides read TGCAGTGCTAGTTTTAGTACAGGGGGGGATCAGCCCCAGCATTTT. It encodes CSASFSTGGDQPQHF.

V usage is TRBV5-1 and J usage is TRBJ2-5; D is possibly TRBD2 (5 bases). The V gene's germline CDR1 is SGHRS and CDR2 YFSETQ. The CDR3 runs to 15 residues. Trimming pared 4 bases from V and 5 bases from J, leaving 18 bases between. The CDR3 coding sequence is TGCGCCAGCAGCCCTGGGTTCCTCACGGGGGAGACCCAGTACTTC. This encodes CASSPGFLTGETQYF.

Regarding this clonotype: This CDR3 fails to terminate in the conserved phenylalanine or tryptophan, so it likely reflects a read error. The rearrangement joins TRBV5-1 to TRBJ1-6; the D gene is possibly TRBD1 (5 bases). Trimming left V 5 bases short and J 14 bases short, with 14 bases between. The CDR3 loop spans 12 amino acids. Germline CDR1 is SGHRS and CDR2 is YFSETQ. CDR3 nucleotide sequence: TGCGCCAGCAGTATAGACAGAATCGCCCTCCACTGT. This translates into CASSIDRIALHC.

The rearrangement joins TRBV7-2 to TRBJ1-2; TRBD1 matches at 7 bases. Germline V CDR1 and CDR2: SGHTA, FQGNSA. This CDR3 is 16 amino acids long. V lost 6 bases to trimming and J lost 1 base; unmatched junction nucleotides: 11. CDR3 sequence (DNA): TGTGCCAGCAGGCCCGGGGGGCAGGGGGGTAACTATGGCTACACCTTC. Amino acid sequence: CASRPGGQGGNYGYTF.

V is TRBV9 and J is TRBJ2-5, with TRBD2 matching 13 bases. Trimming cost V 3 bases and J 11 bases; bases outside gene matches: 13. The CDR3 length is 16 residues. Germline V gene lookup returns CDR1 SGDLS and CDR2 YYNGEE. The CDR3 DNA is TGTGCCAGCAGCGCCGGACTAGCGGGGGTCTACAATGAGCAGTACTTC. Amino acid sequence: CASSAGLAGVYNEQYF. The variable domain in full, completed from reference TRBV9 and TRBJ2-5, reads DSGVTQTPKHLITATGQRVTLRCSPRSGDLSVYWYQQSLDQGLQFLIQYYNGEERAKGNILERFSAQQFPDLHSELNLSSLELGDSALYFCASSAGLAGVYNEQYFGPGTRLLVL.

CDR3 residues: CASSWDSLLPYGYTF. The CDR3 DNA follows: TGTGCCAGCAGCTGGGACAGCCTCCTACCCTATGGCTACACCTTC. The chain couples TRBV11-2 to TRBJ1-2; 7 bases are shared with TRBD1. The V segment lost 4 bases and the J segment 4 bases; nucleotides outside the gene matches: 9. The CDR3 spans 15 residues. Germline CDR1 and CDR2: SGHAT and FQNNGV. Drawing the rest from reference TRBV11-2 and TRBJ1-2, the complete variable domain is EAGVAQSPRYKIIEKRQSVAFWCNPISGHATLYWYQQILGQGPKLLIQFQNNGVVDDSQLPKDRFSAERLKGVDSTLKIQPAKLEDSAVYLCASSWDSLLPYGYTFGSGTRLTVV.

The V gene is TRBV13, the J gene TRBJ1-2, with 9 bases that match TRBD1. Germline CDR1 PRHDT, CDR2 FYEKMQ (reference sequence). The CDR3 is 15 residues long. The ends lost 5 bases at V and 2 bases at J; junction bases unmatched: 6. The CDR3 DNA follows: TGTGCCAGCAGCGACTGGACAGGGGAAAACTATGGCTACACCTTC. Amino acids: CASSDWTGENYGYTF.

CDR3 amino acids: CASSMFQDYGYTF. CDR3 bases: TGTGCCAGCAGCATGTTCCAGGACTATGGCTACACCTTC. The chain has TRBV14 and TRBJ1-2; D uncertain. Per germline, CDR1 SGHDN and CDR2 FVKESK. V was clipped by 5 bases and J by 3 bases, with 10 bases between them. The CDR3 sequence is 13 residues long.

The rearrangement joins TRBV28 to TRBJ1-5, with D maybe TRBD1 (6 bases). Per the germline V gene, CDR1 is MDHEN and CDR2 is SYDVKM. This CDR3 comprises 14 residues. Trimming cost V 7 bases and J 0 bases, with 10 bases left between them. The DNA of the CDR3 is TGTGCCAGCACCCTAGGGGGTAGCAATCAGCCCCAGCATTTT. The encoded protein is CASTLGGSNQPQHF.

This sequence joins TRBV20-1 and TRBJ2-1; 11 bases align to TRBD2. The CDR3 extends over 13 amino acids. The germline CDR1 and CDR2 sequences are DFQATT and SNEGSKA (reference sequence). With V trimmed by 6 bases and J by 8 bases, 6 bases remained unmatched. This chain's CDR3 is CSATSGGGDEQFF. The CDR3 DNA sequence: TGCAGTGCCACTAGCGGGGGTGGGGATGAGCAGTTCTTC.

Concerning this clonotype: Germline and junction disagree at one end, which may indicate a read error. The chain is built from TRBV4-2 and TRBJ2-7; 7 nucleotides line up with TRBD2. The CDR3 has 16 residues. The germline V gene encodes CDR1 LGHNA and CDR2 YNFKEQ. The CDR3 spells CASSQDNRGVTYERYF. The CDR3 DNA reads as TGTGCCAGCAGCCAAGATAATCGGGGGGTTACCTACGAGCGGTACTTC.

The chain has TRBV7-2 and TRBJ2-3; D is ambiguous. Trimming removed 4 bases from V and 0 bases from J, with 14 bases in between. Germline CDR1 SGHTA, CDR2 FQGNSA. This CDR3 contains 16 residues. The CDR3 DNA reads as TGTGCCAGCAGCTCGCAAAGACTGGCAAGCACAGATACGCAGTATTTT. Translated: CASSSQRLASTDTQYF.

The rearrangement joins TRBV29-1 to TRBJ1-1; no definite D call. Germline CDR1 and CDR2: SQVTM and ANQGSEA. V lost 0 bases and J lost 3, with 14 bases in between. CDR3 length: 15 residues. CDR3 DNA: TGCAGCGTTGAAGAGAGCCAGCCAGTTCACACTGAAGCTTTCTTT. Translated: CSVEESQPVHTEAFF.

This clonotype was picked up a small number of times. CDR3 sequence reads: CSAPNSGGPGETQYF. The DNA of the CDR3 is TGCAGTGCCCCGAATAGCGGGGGGCCAGGGGAGACCCAGTACTTC. The genes are TRBV20-1 and TRBJ2-5; the match to TRBD2 covers 10 bases. In germline, CDR1 is DFQATT, CDR2 SNEGSKA (reference sequence). The CDR3 is 15 residues long. The V and J ends lost 6 bases and 5 bases, in that order; junction bases with no gene match: 12.

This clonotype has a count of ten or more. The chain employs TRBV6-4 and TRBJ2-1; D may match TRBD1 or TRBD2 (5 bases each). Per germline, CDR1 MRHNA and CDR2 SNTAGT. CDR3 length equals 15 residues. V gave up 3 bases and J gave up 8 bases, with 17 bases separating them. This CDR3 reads CASSETPTEGDEQFF. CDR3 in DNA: TGTGCCAGCAGTGAAACACCGACAGAGGGAGATGAGCAGTTCTTC.

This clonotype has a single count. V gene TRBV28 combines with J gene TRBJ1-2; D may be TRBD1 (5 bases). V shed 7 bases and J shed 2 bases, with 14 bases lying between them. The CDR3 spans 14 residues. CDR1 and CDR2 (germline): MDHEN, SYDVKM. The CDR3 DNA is TGTGCCAGCACCGCGGGGGGACCGAACTATGGCTACACCTTC. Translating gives CASTAGGPNYGYTF.

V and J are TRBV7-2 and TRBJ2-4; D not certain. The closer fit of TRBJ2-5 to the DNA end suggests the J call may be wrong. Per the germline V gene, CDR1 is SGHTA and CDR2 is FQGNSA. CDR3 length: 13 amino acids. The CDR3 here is CASSFIPLETQYF. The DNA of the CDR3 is TGTGCCAGCAGCTTCATCCCCTTAGAGACCCAGTACTTC.

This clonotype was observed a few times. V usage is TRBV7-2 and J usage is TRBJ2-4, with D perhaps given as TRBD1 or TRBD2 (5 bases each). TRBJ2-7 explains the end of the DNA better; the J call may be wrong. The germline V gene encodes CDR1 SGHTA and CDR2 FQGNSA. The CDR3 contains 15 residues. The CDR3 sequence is CASSLGSGRVYEQYF. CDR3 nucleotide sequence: TGTGCCAGCAGCTTAGGATCAGGGAGAGTCTACGAGCAGTACTTC.

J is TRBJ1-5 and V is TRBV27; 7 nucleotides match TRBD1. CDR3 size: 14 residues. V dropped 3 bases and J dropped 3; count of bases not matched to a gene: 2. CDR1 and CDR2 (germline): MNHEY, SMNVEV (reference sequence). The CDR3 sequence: CASSFGQVNQPQHF. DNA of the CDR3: TGTGCCAGCAGTTTTGGACAGGTCAATCAGCCCCAGCATTTT.